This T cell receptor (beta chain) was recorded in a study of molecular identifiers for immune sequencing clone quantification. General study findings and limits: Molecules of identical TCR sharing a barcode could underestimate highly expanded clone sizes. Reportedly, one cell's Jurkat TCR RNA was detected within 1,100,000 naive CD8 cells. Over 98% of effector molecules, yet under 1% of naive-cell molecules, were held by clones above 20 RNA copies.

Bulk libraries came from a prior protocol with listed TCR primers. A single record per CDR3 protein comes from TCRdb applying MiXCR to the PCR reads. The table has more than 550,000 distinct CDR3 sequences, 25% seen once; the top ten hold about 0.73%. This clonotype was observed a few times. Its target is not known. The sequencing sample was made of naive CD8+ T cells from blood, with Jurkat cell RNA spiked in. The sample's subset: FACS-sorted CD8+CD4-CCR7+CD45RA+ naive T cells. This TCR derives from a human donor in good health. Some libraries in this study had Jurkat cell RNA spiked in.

This CDR3 is CASRAIRPEQYF. For the CDR3, the DNA is TGTGCCAGCAGGGCAATCAGACCGGAGCAGTACTTC. This chain uses TRBV2 with TRBJ2-7, with unresolved D. Trimming took off 6 bases at V and 7 bases at J, with 13 bases between the two ends. The CDR3 runs to 12 residues. CDR1 SNHLY and CDR2 FYNNEI come from the germline V gene.